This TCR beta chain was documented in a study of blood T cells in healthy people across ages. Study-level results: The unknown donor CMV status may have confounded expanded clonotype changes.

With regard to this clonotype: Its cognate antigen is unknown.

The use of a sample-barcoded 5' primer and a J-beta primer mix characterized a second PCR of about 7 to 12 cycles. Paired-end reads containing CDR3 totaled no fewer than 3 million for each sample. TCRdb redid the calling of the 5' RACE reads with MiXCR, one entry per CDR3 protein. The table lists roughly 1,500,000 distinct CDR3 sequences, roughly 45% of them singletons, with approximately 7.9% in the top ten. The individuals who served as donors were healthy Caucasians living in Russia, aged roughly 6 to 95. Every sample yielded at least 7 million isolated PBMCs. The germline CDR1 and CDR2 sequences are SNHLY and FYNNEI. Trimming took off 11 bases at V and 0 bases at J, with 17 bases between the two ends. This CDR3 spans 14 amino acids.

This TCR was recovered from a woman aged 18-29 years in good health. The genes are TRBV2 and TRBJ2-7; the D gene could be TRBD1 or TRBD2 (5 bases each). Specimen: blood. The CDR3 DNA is TGTGCCGGGGCTTCGGGACGGAGCTCCTACGAGCAGTACTTC. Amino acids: CAGASGRSSYEQYF.